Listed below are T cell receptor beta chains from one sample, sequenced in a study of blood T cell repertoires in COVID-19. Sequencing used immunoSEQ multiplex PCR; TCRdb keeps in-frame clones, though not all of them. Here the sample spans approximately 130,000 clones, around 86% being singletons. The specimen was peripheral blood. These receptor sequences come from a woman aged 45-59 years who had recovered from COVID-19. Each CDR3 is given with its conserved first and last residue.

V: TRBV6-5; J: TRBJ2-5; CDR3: CASSYLMGQQETQYF
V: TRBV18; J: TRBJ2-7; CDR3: CASSLTALYEQYF
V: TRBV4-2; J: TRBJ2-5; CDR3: CASSQVRQGETQYF
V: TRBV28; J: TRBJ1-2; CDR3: CASSLWAGDYGYTF
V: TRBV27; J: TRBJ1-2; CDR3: CATSQQGATSSYGYTF
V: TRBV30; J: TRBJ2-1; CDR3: CAWTRLAGGEQFF
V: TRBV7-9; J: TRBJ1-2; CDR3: CASSLGGDGYTF
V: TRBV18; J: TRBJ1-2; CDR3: CASSPQPDRGAGYGYTF
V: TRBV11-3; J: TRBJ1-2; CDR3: CASSEIGQGYGYTF
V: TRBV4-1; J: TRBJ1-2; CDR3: CASSQSQGPNYGYTF
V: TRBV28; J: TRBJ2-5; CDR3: CASSLRRIQKETQYF
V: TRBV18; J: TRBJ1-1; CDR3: CASSPETSGAFF
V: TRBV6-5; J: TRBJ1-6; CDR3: CASSGRGNNSPLHF
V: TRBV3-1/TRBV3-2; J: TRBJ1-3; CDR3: CASSHFSRANSGNTIYF
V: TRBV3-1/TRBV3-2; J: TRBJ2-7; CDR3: CASSLPFLGQGYEQYF
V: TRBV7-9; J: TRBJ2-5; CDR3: CARGPLRETQYF
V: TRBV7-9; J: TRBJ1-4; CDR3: CASSTRTVEKLFF
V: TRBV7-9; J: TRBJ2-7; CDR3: CASSSFSAYEQYF
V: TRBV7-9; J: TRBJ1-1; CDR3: CASSSGQGGRTEAFF
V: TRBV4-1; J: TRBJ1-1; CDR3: CASSPPGQGYTEAFF
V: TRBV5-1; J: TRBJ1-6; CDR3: CASTDQGLSNSPLHF
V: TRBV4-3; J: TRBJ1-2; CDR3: CASSQDPTGGGYGYTF
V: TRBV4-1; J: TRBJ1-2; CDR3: CASSQSEDRSYGYTF
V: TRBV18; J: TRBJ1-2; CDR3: CASSPQRTGQGIYGYTF
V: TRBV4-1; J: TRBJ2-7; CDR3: CASSQEGVAGRSYEQYF
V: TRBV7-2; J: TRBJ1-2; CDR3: CASSRPGGGGYTF
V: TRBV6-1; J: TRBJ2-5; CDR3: CASSDRYRGRELRETQYF
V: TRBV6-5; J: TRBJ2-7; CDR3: CASRDRDRENEQYF
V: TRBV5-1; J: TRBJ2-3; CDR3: CASSLPGQGSTDTQYF
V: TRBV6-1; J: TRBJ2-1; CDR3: CASSEDPGGGAGTYNEQFF
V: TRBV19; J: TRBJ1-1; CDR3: CASTQLDRREAFF
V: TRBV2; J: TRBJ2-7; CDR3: CASRTSIRGEQYF
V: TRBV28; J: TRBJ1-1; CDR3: CASTETGRDLNTEAFF
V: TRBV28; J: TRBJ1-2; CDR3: CASSNLLGRRYGYTF
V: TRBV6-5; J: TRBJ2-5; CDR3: CASSYSLAGAQETQYF
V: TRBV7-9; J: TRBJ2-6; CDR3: CASSLGQGRTPSGANVLTF
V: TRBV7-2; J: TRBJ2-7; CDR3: CASSSDGTRSYEQYF
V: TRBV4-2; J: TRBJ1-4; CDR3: CASSQDSGTGFEKLFF
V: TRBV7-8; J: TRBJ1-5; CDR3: CASSLDQGGVSGPQHF
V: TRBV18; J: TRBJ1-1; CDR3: CASSPGTNPEAFF
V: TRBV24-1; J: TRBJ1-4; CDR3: CATSATDRQREKLFF
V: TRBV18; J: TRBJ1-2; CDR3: CASSPRQGDSYGYTF
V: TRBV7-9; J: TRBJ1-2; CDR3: CASTPTVNDGYTF
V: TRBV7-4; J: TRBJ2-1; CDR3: CAIPGTAYNEQFF
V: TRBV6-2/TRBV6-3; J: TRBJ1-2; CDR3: CASSSTGTHGYTF
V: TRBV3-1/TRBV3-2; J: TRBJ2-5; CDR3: CASSRLAGETQYF
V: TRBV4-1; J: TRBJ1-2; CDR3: CASSQSYRIDGYTF
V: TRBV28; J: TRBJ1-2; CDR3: CASSLRLYGYTF
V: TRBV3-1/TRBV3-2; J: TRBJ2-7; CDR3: CASSPGTGRLPTSEQYF
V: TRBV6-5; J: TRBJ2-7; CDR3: CASHRQGSSYEQYF
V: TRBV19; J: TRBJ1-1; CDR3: CASRAGDVNTEAFF
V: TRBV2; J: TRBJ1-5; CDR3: CASTLQGPIGQPQHF